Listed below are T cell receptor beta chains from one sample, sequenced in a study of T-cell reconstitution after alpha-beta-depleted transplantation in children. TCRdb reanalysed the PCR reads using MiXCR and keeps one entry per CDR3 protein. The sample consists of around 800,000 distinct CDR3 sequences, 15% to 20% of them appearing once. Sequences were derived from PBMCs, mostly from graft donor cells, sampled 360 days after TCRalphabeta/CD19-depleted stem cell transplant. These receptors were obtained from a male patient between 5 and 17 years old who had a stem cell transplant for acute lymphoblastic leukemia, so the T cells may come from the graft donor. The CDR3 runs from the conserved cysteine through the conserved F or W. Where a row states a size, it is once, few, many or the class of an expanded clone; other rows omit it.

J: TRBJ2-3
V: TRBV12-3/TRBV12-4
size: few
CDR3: CASSLDLPSNAQYF

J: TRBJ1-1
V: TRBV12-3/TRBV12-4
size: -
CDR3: CASSLQGAFTEAFF

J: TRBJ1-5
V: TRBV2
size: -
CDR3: CASSEGGSYQPQHF

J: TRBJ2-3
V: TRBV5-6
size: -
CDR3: CASSLRGQGRTDTQYF

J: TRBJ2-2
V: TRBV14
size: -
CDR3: CASSLMPGQGSGELFF

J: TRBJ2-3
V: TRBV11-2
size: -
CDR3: CASSLDWYGRTDTQYF

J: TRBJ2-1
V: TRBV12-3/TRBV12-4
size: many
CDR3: CASSLAHGGPANEQFF

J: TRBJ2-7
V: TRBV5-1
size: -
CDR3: CASSQLGQGEQYF

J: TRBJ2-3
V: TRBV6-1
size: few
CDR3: CASSEAYGQLLSSTDTQYF

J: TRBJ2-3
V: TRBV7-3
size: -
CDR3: CASSLKPRIGGGTDTQYF

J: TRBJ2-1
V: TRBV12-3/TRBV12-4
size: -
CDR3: CASSPTGEGNEQFF

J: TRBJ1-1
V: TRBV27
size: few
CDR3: CASSPEVRYVAFF

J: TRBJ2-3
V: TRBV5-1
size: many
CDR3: CASSLEVPTADTQYF

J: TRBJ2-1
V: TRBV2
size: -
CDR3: CASSTSGRGYNEQFF

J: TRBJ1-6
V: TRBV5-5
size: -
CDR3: CATRSPTGPNSPLHF

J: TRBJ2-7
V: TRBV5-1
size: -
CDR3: CASSLKTRSSYEQYF

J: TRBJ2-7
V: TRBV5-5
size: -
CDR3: CASSKQGFSYEQYF

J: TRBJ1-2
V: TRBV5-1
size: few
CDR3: CASRNRGANYDGYTF

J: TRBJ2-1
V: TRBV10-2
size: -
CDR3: CASSPMPDSLYNEQFF

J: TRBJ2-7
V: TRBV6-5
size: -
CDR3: CASSYVRLTGGYEQYF

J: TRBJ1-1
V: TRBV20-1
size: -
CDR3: CSASRTGGMNSEAFF

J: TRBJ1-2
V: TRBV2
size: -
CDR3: CASIQGAPNYGYTF

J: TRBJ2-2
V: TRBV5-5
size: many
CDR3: CASRRDPNTGELFF

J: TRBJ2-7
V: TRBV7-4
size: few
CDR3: CASSPTRRAHYEQYF

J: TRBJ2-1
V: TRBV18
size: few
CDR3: CASSPLAGVKYNEQFF

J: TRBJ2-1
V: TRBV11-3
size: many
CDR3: CASSLGGASYNEQFF

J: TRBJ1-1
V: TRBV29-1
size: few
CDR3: CSADGRPNTEAFF

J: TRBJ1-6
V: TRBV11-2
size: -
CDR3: CASAWGSPLHF

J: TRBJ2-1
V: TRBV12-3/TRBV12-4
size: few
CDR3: CASVGRLTYNEQFF